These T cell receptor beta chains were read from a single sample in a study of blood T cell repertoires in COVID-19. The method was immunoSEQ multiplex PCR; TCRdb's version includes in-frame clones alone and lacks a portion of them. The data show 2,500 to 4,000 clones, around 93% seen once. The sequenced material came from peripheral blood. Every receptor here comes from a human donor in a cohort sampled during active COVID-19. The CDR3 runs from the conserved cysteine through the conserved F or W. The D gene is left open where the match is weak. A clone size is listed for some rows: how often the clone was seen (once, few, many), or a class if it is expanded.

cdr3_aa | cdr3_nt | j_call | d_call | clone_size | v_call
CASSISSGNRQETQYF | TGTGCCAGCAGCATCTCTAGCGGGAACCGCCAAGAGACCCAGTACTTC | TRBJ2-5 | TRBD2 | - | TRBV7-2
CASSLEGQAQRIHF | TGTGCCAGCAGCTTAGAGGGACAGGCCCAACGGATTCATTTT | TRBJ1-5 | TRBD1 | - | TRBV7-9
CASSFSASGSYNEQFF | TGTGCCAGCAGCTTCTCGGCTAGCGGGAGTTACAATGAGCAGTTCTTC | TRBJ2-1 | TRBD2 | - | TRBV7-2
CASSQERTGGAYEQYF | TGTGCCAGCAGCCAAGAGAGAACAGGGGGAGCCTACGAGCAGTACTTC | TRBJ2-7 | TRBD1 | - | TRBV3-1/TRBV3-2
CASSLVRGEVNEQYF | TGTGCCAGCAGCTTAGTTCGGGGGGAGGTAAACGAGCAGTACTTC | TRBJ2-7 | TRBD2 | - | TRBV7-2
CASSFTLGLAYEQYF | TGTGCCAGCAGTTTCACCCTCGGGTTAGCCTACGAGCAGTACTTC | TRBJ2-7 | - | - | TRBV27
CASSLSGPRLARVAGVDEQFF | TGTGCCAGCAGCTTAAGCGGACCGCGGTTGGCTAGGGTAGCGGGAGTCGATGAGCAGTTCTTC | TRBJ2-1 | TRBD2 | - | TRBV7-8
CASGDSESYNEQFF | TGTGCCAGCGGGGACAGTGAATCCTACAATGAGCAGTTCTTC | TRBJ2-1 | TRBD1 | - | TRBV3-1/TRBV3-2
CASSLGVGTPPYEQYF | TGTGCCAGCAGCTTAGGGGTGGGCACACCCCCCTACGAGCAGTACTTC | TRBJ2-7 | - | once | TRBV7-2
CASSLLSIPLGSSYNSPLHF | TGTGCCAGCAGTTTATTATCAATCCCGTTGGGGAGCTCCTATAATTCACCCCTCCACTTT | TRBJ1-6 | - | - | TRBV27
CASSQVVTGGGIWRETQYF | TGTGCCAGCAGCCAAGTAGTGACAGGGGGCGGAATTTGGCGAGAGACCCAGTACTTC | TRBJ2-5 | TRBD1 | - | TRBV3-1/TRBV3-2
CASSEKGTAADTQYF | TGCGCCAGCAGTGAGAAAGGGACAGCGGCAGATACGCAGTATTTT | TRBJ2-3 | TRBD1 | few | TRBV10-2
CASSGVSGVGTDTQYF | TGTGCCAGCAGTGGGGTATCAGGGGTGGGTACAGATACGCAGTATTTT | TRBJ2-3 | - | - | TRBV2
CASTSPGPHEQYF | TGTGCCAGCACCTCTCCGGGTCCCCACGAGCAGTACTTC | TRBJ2-7 | - | - | TRBV12-3/TRBV12-4
CASSPDRNHSPLHF | TGTGCCAGCAGCCCCGACAGAAATCATTCACCCCTCCACTTT | TRBJ1-6 | - | - | TRBV7-9
CASSPGGQGYEQYF | TGTGCCAGCAGCCCGGGGGGACAGGGCTACGAGCAGTACTTC | TRBJ2-7 | TRBD1 | - | TRBV7-9
CASSLFWTDPYNEQFF | TGTGCCAGCAGCTTATTCTGGACAGATCCTTACAATGAGCAGTTCTTC | TRBJ2-1 | - | - | TRBV7-2
CASSYSVLFARTDTQYF | TGTGCCAGCAGTTACTCGGTCCTCTTCGCCAGGACAGATACGCAGTATTTT | TRBJ2-3 | - | - | TRBV6-2/TRBV6-3
CASSEYPYGYTF | TGTGCCAGCAGTGAATATCCCTATGGCTACACCTTC | TRBJ1-2 | - | once | TRBV2
CASSPLTSGGVGEQFF | TGTGCCAGCAGTCCCCTCACTAGCGGGGGGGTGGGTGAGCAGTTCTTC | TRBJ2-1 | TRBD2 | - | TRBV3-1/TRBV3-2
CASRPGFDGYTF | TGTGCCAGTAGACCGGGGTTTGATGGCTACACCTTC | TRBJ1-2 | - | - | TRBV19
CASSPPTGLAGNTGELFF | TGTGCCAGCTCACCACCTACCGGACTAGCGGGGAACACCGGGGAGCTGTTTTTT | TRBJ2-2 | TRBD2 | - | TRBV18
CASSFGAYEQYF | TGTGCCAGCAGTTTCGGGGCCTACGAGCAGTACTTC | TRBJ2-7 | - | - | TRBV28
CASSLQLAMNTEAFF | TGTGCCAGCAGCTTGCAGCTAGCCATGAACACTGAAGCTTTCTTT | TRBJ1-1 | - | - | TRBV5-8
CASSAGLAGIDEQFF | TGCGCCAGCAGTGCCGGACTAGCGGGGATCGATGAGCAGTTCTTC | TRBJ2-1 | TRBD2 | - | TRBV10-1
CASSDSTAGGNEQFF | TGTGCCAGCAGTGACTCGACAGCGGGGGGCAATGAGCAGTTCTTC | TRBJ2-1 | TRBD2 | - | TRBV6-4
CASRQVRVNSPLHF | TGTGCCTCCCGACAGGTACGGGTCAATTCACCCCTCCACTTT | TRBJ1-6 | - | - | TRBV30
CASSHPTLGSSYEQYF | TGTGCCAGCAGCCACCCAACCTTGGGCTCGTCCTACGAGCAGTACTTC | TRBJ2-7 | - | - | TRBV4-2
CASSRGQGLSNEQFF | TGTGCCAGCAGCCGTGGACAGGGTTTGAGCAATGAGCAGTTCTTC | TRBJ2-1 | TRBD1 | - | TRBV6-5
CASSPRDNSYSNQPQHF | TGTGCCAGCAGCCCACGGGACAATTCTTATAGCAATCAGCCCCAGCATTTT | TRBJ1-5 | - | - | TRBV21-1
CASSGTTYNEQFF | TGTGCCAGCAGCGGGACAACCTACAATGAGCAGTTCTTC | TRBJ2-1 | - | - | TRBV9
CASSLGGGNTGELFF | TGTGCCAGCAGCCTAGGGGGGGGAAACACCGGGGAGCTGTTTTTT | TRBJ2-2 | - | - | TRBV3-1/TRBV3-2
CATSVPHDRGGYGYTF | TGTGCCACCAGTGTCCCTCACGACAGGGGCGGCTATGGCTACACCTTC | TRBJ1-2 | TRBD1 | - | TRBV24-1
CASRQLSTDTQYF | TGTGCCAGCAGACAGCTTAGCACAGATACGCAGTATTTT | TRBJ2-3 | - | once | TRBV7-9
CAWSVTGRGDRYGYTF | TGTGCCTGGAGTGTTACAGGGCGGGGGGATAGATATGGCTACACCTTC | TRBJ1-2 | - | - | TRBV30
CASSLSLGGLYGYTF | TGTGCCAGCAGTTTATCCCTCGGCGGGTTGTATGGCTACACCTTC | TRBJ1-2 | - | - | TRBV27
CASSPNGQKQETQYF | TGCGCCAGCAGCCCTAACGGACAGAAACAAGAGACCCAGTACTTC | TRBJ2-5 | - | - | TRBV5-1
CASRPWGTGNNEQFF | TGTGCCAGCAGGCCTTGGGGGACAGGCAACAATGAGCAGTTCTTC | TRBJ2-1 | TRBD1 | - | TRBV28
CASSPLRSYNSPLHF | TGTGCCAGCAGCCCACTTCGCTCCTATAATTCACCCCTCCACTTT | TRBJ1-6 | - | - | TRBV3-1/TRBV3-2
CASSQVHRDGPGYTF | TGCGCCAGCAGCCAAGTACACAGGGACGGTCCGGGCTACACCTTC | TRBJ1-2 | - | - | TRBV4-3
CASSYSSSASGKRETQYF | TGTGCCAGCAGTTACTCGTCATCAGCCAGCGGGAAACGAGAGACCCAGTACTTC | TRBJ2-5 | TRBD2 | - | TRBV6-2/TRBV6-3
CASSLTGLAYEQYF | TGTGCCAGCAGCTTAACGGGACTAGCGTACGAGCAGTACTTC | TRBJ2-7 | TRBD2 | - | TRBV7-8
CASSLETSGVYTQYF | TGTGCCAGTAGTCTTGAAACTAGCGGGGTGTATACGCAGTATTTT | TRBJ2-3 | TRBD2 | - | TRBV19
CASSPGFSGGHNEQFF | TGTGCCAGTAGTCCAGGTTTTAGCGGGGGCCACAATGAGCAGTTCTTC | TRBJ2-1 | TRBD2 | - | TRBV19
CASSPGLAGVETQYF | TGTGCCAGCTCACCTGGACTAGCGGGAGTGGAGACCCAGTACTTC | TRBJ2-5 | TRBD2 | - | TRBV18
CASSYEAAYNEQFF | TGTGCCAGCAGTTATGAGGCAGCCTACAATGAGCAGTTCTTC | TRBJ2-1 | - | - | TRBV6-5
CASSLGGTVYNEQFF | TGCGCCAGCAGCCTTGGTGGGACAGTCTACAATGAGCAGTTCTTC | TRBJ2-1 | TRBD1 | - | TRBV5-1
CASSLVTSSGNTIYF | TGTGCCAGCAGTTTAGTTACAAGCTCTGGAAACACCATATATTTT | TRBJ1-3 | - | - | TRBV28
CATSREEGDGYTF | TGTGCCACCAGCAGAGAAGAAGGGGATGGCTACACCTTC | TRBJ1-2 | - | - | TRBV15
CASSPAYRGEREKLFF | TGTGCCAGCAGCCCTGCTTACAGGGGGGAAAGGGAAAAACTGTTTTTT | TRBJ1-4 | TRBD1 | - | TRBV7-2
CASSPPGSGGAETQYF | TGTGCCAGCTCACCCCCAGGTAGCGGGGGGGCAGAGACCCAGTACTTC | TRBJ2-5 | TRBD2 | once | TRBV18
CASSQEGSSGRGSYNEQFF | TGTGCCAGCAGCCAAGAGGGTTCTAGCGGGAGAGGCTCCTACAATGAGCAGTTCTTC | TRBJ2-1 | TRBD2 | - | TRBV4-2
CASSSWAPVDGANVLTF | TGTGCCAGCAGCTCGTGGGCCCCGGTGGATGGGGCCAACGTCCTGACTTTC | TRBJ2-6 | - | - | TRBV7-2